What follows are 13 T cell receptor beta chains derived from one specimen sequenced in a study of prognosis after radiotherapy for stage I lung cancer. Genomic DNA was subjected to two-round multiplex PCR for amplification of TCR beta CDR3. Every TRBV and TRBJ gene had its own specific primer in first-round PCR. One entry per CDR3 protein, called by TCRdb with MiXCR from the multiplex PCR reads. The sample yields under 13,000 distinct CDR3 sequences, around 55% seen once. The sample in question was PBMCs, obtained before or after stereotactic body radiation therapy (not recorded which). The receptors derive from a donor aged 50 or older with non-small cell lung cancer.

This chain joins TRBV6-1 and TRBJ1-6, with 8 positions matching TRBD1. Germline loops: CDR1 MNHNS, CDR2 SASEGT. CDR3 size: 14 residues. The ends lost 6 bases at V and 7 bases at J; junction bases unmatched: 5. CDR3 sequence reads: CASRGQVENSPLHF. In DNA, the CDR3 is TGTGCCAGCAGGGGACAGGTGGAGAATTCACCCCTCCACTTT.

The chain is built from TRBV24-1 and TRBJ1-2; D remains ambiguous. V lost 1 base to trimming and J lost 6 bases, with 5 bases between them. Germline CDR1 is KGHDR and CDR2 is SFDVKD. This CDR3 contains 12 residues. DNA for the CDR3: TGTGCCACCAGTGATTTTTTGCATGGCTACACCTTC. Encoded protein: CATSDFLHGYTF.

A word on this clonotype: This probably arose from a read error, given a far larger clone one base away. V gene TRBV6-8 combines with J gene TRBJ2-7; 7 bases match TRBD2. The germline V gene has CDR1 MNHGY and CDR2 SAAAGT. The CDR3 spans 15 residues. CDR3 region: CASIYPPGGSYEQYF. The CDR3 nucleotides are TGTGCCAGCATTTACCCGCCGGGAGGTTCCTACGAGCAGTACTTC.

By its share, this clonotype is medium-sized. The chain is built from TRBV7-8 and TRBJ2-1, with D possibly matching TRBD2 (5 bases). CDR3 length: 12 residues. Trimming took 3 bases from V and 5 from J, leaving 5 bases between them. The germline CDR1 and CDR2 sequences are SGHVS and FQNEAQ. The DNA for the CDR3 is TGTGCCAGCAGCTTCGGGAACAATGAGCAGTTCTTC. Its protein product is CASSFGNNEQFF.

This clonotype has a single count. The V and J genes are TRBV12-3 or TRBV12-4 and TRBJ2-7, with D possibly being TRBD2 (5 bases). The ends were cut back, 5 bases at V and 4 bases at J, with 15 bases in the middle. There are 14 residues in the CDR3. Here the CDR3 reads CASSLNLDSYEQYF. In nucleotides, the CDR3 is TGTGCCAGCAGTCTCAATCTGGACTCGTACGAGCAGTACTTC.

This clonotype was picked up many times. The CDR3 sequence: CASSQTGFEETQYF. Here the CDR3 DNA reads TGCGCCAGCAGCCAGACAGGGTTTGAAGAGACCCAGTACTTC. The V gene is TRBV5-1, the J gene TRBJ2-5; 7 bases match TRBD1. With V trimmed by 4 bases and J by 3 bases, 6 bases remained unmatched. The CDR3 is 14 amino acids. The germline V gene has CDR1 SGHRS and CDR2 YFSETQ. The whole variable domain, remainder taken from reference TRBV5-1 and TRBJ2-5, is KAGVTQTPRYLIKTRGQQVTLSCSPISGHRSVSWYQQTPGQGLQFLFEYFSETQRNKGNFPGRFSGRQFSNSRSEMNVSTLELGDSALYLCASSQTGFEETQYFGPGTRLLVL.

This clonotype is deemed medium-sized (0.01 to 0.1%). This chain joins TRBV7-9 and TRBJ2-1, with TRBD2 identical over 13 bases. There are 15 residues in the CDR3. Germline V gene data show CDR1 as SEHNR and CDR2 as FQNEAQ (reference sequence). The junction had 4 bases not matched to a gene; V was cut back by 5 bases and J by 6 bases. As DNA, the CDR3 is TGTGCCAGCAGCGCCACTAGCGGGGGGGCCAATGAGCAGTTCTTC. This codes for CASSATSGGANEQFF.

This clonotype is a singleton in its sample. This chain links TRBV28 with TRBJ2-2; a possible D gene is TRBD1 (6 bases). CDR1 and CDR2 (germline): MDHEN, SYDVKM. The CDR3 consists of 14 residues. Trimming removed 7 bases at V and 6 bases at J, with 15 bases between. CDR3 nucleotides: TGTGCCAGCAAAACCCTTTGGGGGCCCGGGGAGCTGTTTTTT. Translating gives CASKTLWGPGELFF.

In its sample, this clonotype is medium-sized (0.01 to 0.1%). This chain links TRBV5-4 with TRBJ1-3; 7 bases line up with TRBD1. Germline V lookup: CDR1 SGHNT, CDR2 YYREEE (reference sequence). Trimming at V came to 3 bases and at J to 5 bases, leaving 11 bases not matched to a gene. This CDR3 contains 16 residues. The CDR3 region has the DNA TGTGCCAGCAGCTCCGATTCCCGGGACAGAAGAAACACCATATATTTT. This translates into CASSSDSRDRRNTIYF.

The chain joins TRBV6-2 or TRBV6-3 to TRBJ1-1, with D possibly TRBD1 on 5 matching bases. The germline gives CDR1 MNHEY, CDR2 SVGEGT. The CDR3 runs to 13 residues. V was trimmed by 6 bases and J by 2 bases, leaving 10 bases between them. Here the CDR3 DNA reads TGTGCCAGCAGCAGAGACAGAAACACTGAAGCTTTCTTT. Translating gives CASSRDRNTEAFF.

J is TRBJ1-1 and V is TRBV29-1; TRBD1 matches 9 bases. Per the germline V gene, CDR1 is SQVTM and CDR2 is ANQGSEA. Trimming cost V 0 bases and J 1 base; bases outside gene matches: 9. CDR3 length equals 17 residues. CDR3 in DNA: TGCAGCGTTGAAGATAGGGGAAACAGGGGGCGGAACACTGAAGCTTTCTTT. It yields the protein CSVEDRGNRGRNTEAFF.

On this clonotype itself: A junction boundary mismatches the germline segment, possibly from a read error. The V and J genes are TRBV15 and TRBJ1-1; the D is unclear. CDR3 length: 13 residues. The germline CDR1 and CDR2 sequences are LNHNV and YYDKDF (reference sequence). CDR3 nucleotide sequence: TGTTCCACCAGCAGAGAGGCGAGCACTGAAGCTTACTTT. This encodes CSTSREASTEAYF.

This clonotype has ten or more counts. The rearrangement joins TRBV5-5 to TRBJ2-7, with a weak D call TRBD1 (6 bases). The length of the CDR3 is 14 residues. The V end was cut by 0 bases, the J end by 5 bases, with 12 bases between. CDR1 and CDR2 (germline): SGHKS, YYEKEE (reference sequence). CDR3 sequence reads: CASSLVRRGHEQYF. The CDR3 region has the DNA TGTGCCAGCAGCTTGGTTCGCAGGGGCCACGAGCAGTACTTC.